Below, 7 T cell receptor beta chains from the same sample are listed, as sequenced in a study of T cells in Graves' hyperthyroidism and ophthalmopathy. The TCR beta CDR3 regions underwent amplification using RNA transcripts as the source. Researchers ran a first-round RT-PCR on the TCR CDR3 using the HTBI primer set. MiXCR, run by TCRdb on the multiplex PCR reads, gives a single entry per CDR3 protein. The sample lists roughly 350,000 distinct CDR3 sequences; about 13% were seen once. The sequenced material came from blood. These receptors were taken from a woman aged 40-49 years with Graves' ophthalmopathy.

This clonotype was detected many times. The V and J genes are TRBV10-3 and TRBJ1-1, with D maybe TRBD1 (5 bases). CDR3 length: 14 amino acids. From germline, CDR1 is ENHRY and CDR2 SYGVKD. V dropped 7 bases and J dropped 1 base, with 13 bases sitting between them. CDR3 sequence reads: CAIKAGARNTEAFF. In nucleotides, the CDR3 is TGTGCCATCAAGGCCGGGGCCAGGAACACTGAAGCTTTCTTT.

This clonotype has ten or more counts. The chain combines TRBV11-1 with TRBJ2-7; a weak D match, TRBD2 (6 bases). The CDR3 has 14 residues. The germline gives CDR1 SGHAT, CDR2 FQDESV (reference sequence). With 2 bases removed from V and 7 bases from J, the gap between germline ends came to 15 bases. The CDR3 region has the DNA TGTGCCAGCAGCTTAAGGGACTTTGTGGGGGAGCAGTACTTC. It codes for CASSLRDFVGEQYF.

This sequence joins TRBV3-1 and TRBJ2-1; D gene ambiguous. The germline V and J ends were trimmed by 1 base and 4 bases, with 8 bases remaining between them. Germline CDR1 LGHDT, CDR2 YNNKEL (reference sequence). This CDR3 has 14 residues. The CDR3 nucleotides read TGTGCCAGCAGCCAAGGACGGAAATACAATGAGCAGTTCTTC. Translation: CASSQGRKYNEQFF.

This clonotype occurred a few times. V usage is TRBV12-3 or TRBV12-4 and J usage is TRBJ2-5; the D gene could be TRBD1 or TRBD2 (5 bases each). The length of the CDR3 is 18 residues. Trimming removed 3 bases at V and 0 bases at J, with 20 bases between. This CDR3 is CASSLYPPQGEHQETQYF. The CDR3 nucleotides read TGTGCCAGCAGTTTGTACCCCCCCCAGGGAGAACACCAAGAGACCCAGTACTTC.

In regard to this clonotype: A much larger clone differs from this one at a single base, so this may be a read error. This rearrangement joins TRBV6-1 to TRBJ2-3; 7 bases are a match to TRBD2. The length of the CDR3 is 14 residues. The V gene's germline CDR1 is MNHNS and CDR2 SASEGT. Germline trimming cut 4 bases from V and 8 bases from J; bases unmatched to any gene: 9. The CDR3 DNA is TGTGCCAGCAGTGGCGGCGGGGGTCGGGGTACGCAGTATTTT. This codes for CASSGGGGRGTQYF.

Ten or more counts support this clonotype. The gene calls are TRBV11-2 and TRBJ2-1, with 8 nucleotides matching TRBD1. CDR1 and CDR2 (germline): SGHAT, FQNNGV. V shed 4 bases, J shed 0 bases, and the junction held 14 bases outside the gene matches. This CDR3 has 19 residues. CDR3 sequence (DNA): TGTGCCAGCAGCTCTCCCAAGGGGACAGGCCTGAGCTCCTACAATGAGCAGTTCTTC. Translating it yields CASSSPKGTGLSSYNEQFF.

The table lists this clonotype with a few counts. The chain couples TRBV9 to TRBJ1-5; D possibly corresponds to TRBD1 (5 bases). This CDR3 comprises 17 residues. Germline loops: CDR1 SGDLS, CDR2 YYNGEE. Trimming left V 2 bases short and J 5 bases short, with 20 bases between. The CDR3 bases are TGTGCCAGCAGCGTCCGTAGGAAGGCCGGGACGTATCAGCCCCAGCATTTT. Translation: CASSVRRKAGTYQPQHF.